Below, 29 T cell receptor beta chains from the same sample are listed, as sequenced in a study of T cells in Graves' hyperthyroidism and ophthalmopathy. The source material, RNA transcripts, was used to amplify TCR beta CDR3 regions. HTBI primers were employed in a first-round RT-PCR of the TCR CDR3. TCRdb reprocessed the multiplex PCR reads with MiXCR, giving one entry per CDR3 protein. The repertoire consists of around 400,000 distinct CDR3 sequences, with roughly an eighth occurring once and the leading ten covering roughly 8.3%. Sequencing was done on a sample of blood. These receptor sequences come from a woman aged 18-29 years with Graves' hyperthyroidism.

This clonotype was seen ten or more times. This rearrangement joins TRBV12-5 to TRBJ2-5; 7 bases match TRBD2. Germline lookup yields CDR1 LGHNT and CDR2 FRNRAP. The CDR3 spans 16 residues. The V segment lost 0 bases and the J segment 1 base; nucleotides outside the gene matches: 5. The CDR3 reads CASGLVRERGQETQYF. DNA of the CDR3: TGTGCTAGTGGTTTGGTACGAGAGCGGGGCCAAGAGACCCAGTACTTC.

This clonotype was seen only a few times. CDR3 bases: TGTGCCACCAGCAGAGATCGGGGGATTATGAACACTGAAGCTTTCTTT. Amino acid sequence: CATSRDRGIMNTEAFF. This rearrangement joins TRBV15 to TRBJ1-1, with D possibly matching TRBD1 (5 bases). The V gene's germline CDR1 is LNHNV and CDR2 YYDKDF (reference sequence). V lost 0 bases, J lost 0 bases, and 11 bases lay in between. The CDR3 is made up of 16 amino acids.

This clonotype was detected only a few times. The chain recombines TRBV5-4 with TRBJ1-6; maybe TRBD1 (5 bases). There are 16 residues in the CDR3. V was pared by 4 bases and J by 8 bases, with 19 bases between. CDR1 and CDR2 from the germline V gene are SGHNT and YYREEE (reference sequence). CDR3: CASSRRIGGGDSPLHF. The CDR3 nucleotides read TGTGCCAGCAGCCGACGCATCGGGGGGGGGGATTCACCCCTCCACTTT.

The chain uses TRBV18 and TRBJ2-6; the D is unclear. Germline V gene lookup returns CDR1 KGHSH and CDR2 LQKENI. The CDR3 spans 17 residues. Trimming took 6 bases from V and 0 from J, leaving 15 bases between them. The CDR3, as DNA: TGTGCCAGCTCCACCTCCGCACCCAACTCTGGGGCCAACGTCCTGACTTTC. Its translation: CASSTSAPNSGANVLTF.

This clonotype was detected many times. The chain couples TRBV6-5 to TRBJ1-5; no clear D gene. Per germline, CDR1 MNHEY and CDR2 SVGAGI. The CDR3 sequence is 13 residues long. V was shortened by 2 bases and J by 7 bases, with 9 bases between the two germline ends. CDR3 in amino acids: CASSYRVNQPQHF. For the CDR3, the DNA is TGTGCCAGCAGTTACAGGGTTAACCAGCCCCAGCATTTT.

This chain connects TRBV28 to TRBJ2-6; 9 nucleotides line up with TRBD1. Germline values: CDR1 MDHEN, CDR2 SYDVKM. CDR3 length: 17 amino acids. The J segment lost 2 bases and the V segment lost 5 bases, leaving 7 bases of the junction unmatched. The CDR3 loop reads CASSPRTGVTGANVLTF. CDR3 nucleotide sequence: TGTGCCAGCAGTCCCCGGACAGGGGTCACTGGGGCCAACGTCCTGACTTTC.

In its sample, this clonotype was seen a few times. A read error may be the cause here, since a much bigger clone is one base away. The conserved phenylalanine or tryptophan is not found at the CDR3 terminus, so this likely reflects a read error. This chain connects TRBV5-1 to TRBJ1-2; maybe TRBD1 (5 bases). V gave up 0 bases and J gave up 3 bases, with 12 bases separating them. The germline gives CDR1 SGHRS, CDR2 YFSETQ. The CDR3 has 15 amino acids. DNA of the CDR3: TGCGCCAGCAGCTTGGGCGGGGCGAGTGACTATGGCTACACCCTC. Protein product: CASSLGGASDYGYTL.

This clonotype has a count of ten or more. CDR3 region: CASSTGTSYQETQYF. In nucleotides, the CDR3 is TGTGCCAGCAGCACAGGGACCAGCTACCAAGAGACCCAGTACTTC. This chain connects TRBV11-2 to TRBJ2-5; weak D call: TRBD1 (6 bases). Germline V lookup: CDR1 SGHAT, CDR2 FQNNGV. Between the trimmed V and J ends, which lost 5 bases and 0 bases, there was a span of 13 bases. This CDR3 is built from 15 residues.

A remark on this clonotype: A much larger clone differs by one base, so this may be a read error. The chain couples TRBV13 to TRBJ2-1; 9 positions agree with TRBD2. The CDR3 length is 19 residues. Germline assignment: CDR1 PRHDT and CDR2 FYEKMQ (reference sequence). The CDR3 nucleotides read TGTGCCAGGAGCTTTGGGCGGTTGGGTGGCGCTAGCGGGAACTATGAGCAGTTCTTC. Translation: CARSFGRLGGASGNYEQFF.

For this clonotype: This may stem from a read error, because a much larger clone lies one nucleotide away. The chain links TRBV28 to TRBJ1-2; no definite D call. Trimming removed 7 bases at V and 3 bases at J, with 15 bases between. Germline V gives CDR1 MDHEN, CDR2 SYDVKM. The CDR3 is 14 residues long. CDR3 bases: TGTGCCAGCACGACACTTCCCGAGGACTATGGCTACACCTTC. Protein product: CASTTLPEDYGYTF.

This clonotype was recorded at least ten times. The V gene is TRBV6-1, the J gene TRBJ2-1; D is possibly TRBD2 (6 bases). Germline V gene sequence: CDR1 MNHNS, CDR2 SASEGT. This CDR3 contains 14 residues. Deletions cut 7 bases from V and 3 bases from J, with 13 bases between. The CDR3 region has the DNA TGTGCCAGCACAAGGACTACTCTCTACAATGAGCAGTTCTTC. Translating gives CASTRTTLYNEQFF.

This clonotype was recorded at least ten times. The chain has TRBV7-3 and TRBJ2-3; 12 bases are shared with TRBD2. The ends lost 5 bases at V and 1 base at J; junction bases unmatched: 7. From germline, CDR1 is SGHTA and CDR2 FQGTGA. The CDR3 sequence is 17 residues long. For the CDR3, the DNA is TGTGCCAGCAGCGCTCGACTAGCGGGAGATGGCACAGATACGCAGTATTTT. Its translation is CASSARLAGDGTDTQYF.

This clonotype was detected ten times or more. CDR3 amino acids: CASSAGTGGLEQYF. In DNA, the CDR3 is TGTGCCAGCAGCGCCGGGACAGGGGGCCTCGAGCAGTACTTC. This sequence joins TRBV6-1 and TRBJ2-7, with 12 bases aligning to TRBD1. Germline V CDR1 and CDR2: MNHNS, SASEGT. Trimming took 6 bases from V and 6 from J; bases not matched to a gene: 6. The CDR3 sequence is 14 residues long.

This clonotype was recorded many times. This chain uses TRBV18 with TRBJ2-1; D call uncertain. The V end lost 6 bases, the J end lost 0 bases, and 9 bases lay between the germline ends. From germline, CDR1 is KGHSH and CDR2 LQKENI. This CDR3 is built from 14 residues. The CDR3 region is CASSTPSSYNEQFF. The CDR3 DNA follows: TGTGCCAGCTCGACCCCAAGCTCCTACAATGAGCAGTTCTTC. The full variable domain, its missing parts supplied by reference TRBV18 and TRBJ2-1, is NAGVMQNPRHLVRRRGQEARLRCSPMKGHSHVYWYRQLPEEGLKFMVYLQKENIIDESGMPKERFSAEFPKEGPSILRIQQVVRGDSAAYFCASSTPSSYNEQFFGPGTRLTVL.

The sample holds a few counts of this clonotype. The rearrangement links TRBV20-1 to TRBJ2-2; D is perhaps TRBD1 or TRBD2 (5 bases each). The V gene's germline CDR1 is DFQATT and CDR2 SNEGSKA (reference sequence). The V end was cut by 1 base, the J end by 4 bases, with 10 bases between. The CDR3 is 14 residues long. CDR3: CSARGDPSTGELFF. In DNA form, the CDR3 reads TGCAGTGCTAGAGGGGACCCCTCCACCGGGGAGCTGTTTTTT.

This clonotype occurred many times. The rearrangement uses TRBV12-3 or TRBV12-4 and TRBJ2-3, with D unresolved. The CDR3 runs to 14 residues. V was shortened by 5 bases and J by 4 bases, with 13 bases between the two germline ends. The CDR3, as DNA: TGTGCCAGCAGTCTTGACACGGGTGCAGATACGCAGTATTTT. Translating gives CASSLDTGADTQYF.

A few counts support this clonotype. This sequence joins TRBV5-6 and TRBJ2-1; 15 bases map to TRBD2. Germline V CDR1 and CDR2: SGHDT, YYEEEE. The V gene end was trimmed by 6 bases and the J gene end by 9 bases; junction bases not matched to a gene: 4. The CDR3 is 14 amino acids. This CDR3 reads CASTGLAGGLEQFF. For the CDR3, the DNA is TGTGCCAGCACCGGACTAGCGGGGGGGCTTGAGCAGTTCTTC.

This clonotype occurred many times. The CDR3 here is CASSSTGQVSYEQYF. CDR3 sequence (DNA): TGCGCCAGCAGCTCCACGGGACAGGTTAGCTACGAGCAGTACTTC. V gene TRBV5-1 combines with J gene TRBJ2-7; 8 bases fit TRBD1. Trimming cost V 3 bases and J 3 bases; bases outside gene matches: 8. The CDR3 has 15 amino acids. The germline gives CDR1 SGHRS, CDR2 YFSETQ.

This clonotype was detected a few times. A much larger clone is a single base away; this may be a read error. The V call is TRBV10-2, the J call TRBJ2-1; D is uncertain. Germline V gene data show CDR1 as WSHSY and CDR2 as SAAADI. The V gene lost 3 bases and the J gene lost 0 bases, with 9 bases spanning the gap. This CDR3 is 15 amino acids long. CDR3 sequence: CASSEGPSSYNEQFF. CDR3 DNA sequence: TGCGCCAGCAGTGAAGGACCTAGCTCCTACAATGAGCAGTTCTTC.

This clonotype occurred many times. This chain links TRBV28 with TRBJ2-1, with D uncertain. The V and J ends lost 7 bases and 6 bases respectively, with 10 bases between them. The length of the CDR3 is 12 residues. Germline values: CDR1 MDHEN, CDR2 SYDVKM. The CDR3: CASTFWGNEQFF. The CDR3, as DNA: TGTGCCAGCACCTTTTGGGGCAATGAGCAGTTCTTC.

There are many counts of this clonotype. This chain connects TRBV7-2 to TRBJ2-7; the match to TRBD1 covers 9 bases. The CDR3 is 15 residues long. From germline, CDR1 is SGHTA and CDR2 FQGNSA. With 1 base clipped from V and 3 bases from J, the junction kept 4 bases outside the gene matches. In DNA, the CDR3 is TGTGCCAGCAGCTTAGGGGGACAGGGTCACTACGAGCAGTACTTC. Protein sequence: CASSLGGQGHYEQYF.

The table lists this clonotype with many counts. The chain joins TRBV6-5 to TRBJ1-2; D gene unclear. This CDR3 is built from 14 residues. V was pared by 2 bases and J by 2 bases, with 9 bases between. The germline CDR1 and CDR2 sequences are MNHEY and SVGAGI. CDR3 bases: TGTGCCAGCAGTTACGGTGAGGGAAACTATGGCTACACCTTC. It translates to CASSYGEGNYGYTF.

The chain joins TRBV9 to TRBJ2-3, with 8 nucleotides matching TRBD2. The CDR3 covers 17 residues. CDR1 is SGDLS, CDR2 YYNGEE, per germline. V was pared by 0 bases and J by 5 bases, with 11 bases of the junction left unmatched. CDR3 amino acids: CASSVVDGRAWGDTQYF. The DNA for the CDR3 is TGTGCCAGCAGCGTAGTGGACGGGAGGGCCTGGGGAGATACGCAGTATTTT.

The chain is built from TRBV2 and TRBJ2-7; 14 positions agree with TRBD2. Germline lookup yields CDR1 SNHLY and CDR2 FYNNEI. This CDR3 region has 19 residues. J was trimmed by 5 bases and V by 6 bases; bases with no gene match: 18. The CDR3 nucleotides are TGTGCCAGCAGCGCCGCGATAACGACTAGCGGGAGGGGCAGCGACGAGCAGTACTTC. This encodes CASSAAITTSGRGSDEQYF.

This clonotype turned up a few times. The CDR3 is CASSLGPRTEAFF. CDR3 DNA: TGTGCCAGCAGTTTAGGGCCGCGCACTGAAGCTTTCTTT. V is TRBV12-3 or TRBV12-4 and J is TRBJ1-1; D gene unclear. The ends were cut back, 1 base at V and 4 bases at J, with 7 bases in the middle. CDR3 length: 13 residues.

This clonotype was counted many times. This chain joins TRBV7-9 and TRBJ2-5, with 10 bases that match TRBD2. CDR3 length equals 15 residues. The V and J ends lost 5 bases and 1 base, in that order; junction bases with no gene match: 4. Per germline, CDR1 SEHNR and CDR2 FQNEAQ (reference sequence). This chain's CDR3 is CASSPSGSLQETQYF. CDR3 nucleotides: TGTGCCAGCAGCCCTAGCGGGAGCCTCCAAGAGACCCAGTACTTC.

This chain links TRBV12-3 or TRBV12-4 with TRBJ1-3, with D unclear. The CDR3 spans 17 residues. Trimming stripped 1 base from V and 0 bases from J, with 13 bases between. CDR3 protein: CASSLGSSPSSGNTIYF. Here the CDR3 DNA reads TGTGCCAGCAGTTTAGGCAGCAGCCCTTCCTCTGGAAACACCATATATTTT.

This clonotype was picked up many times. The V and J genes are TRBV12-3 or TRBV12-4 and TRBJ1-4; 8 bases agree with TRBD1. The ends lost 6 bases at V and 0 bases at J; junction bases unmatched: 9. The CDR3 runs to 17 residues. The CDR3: CASRRSTGDTTNEKLFF. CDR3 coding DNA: TGTGCCAGCAGACGTTCGACAGGGGACACAACTAATGAAAAACTGTTTTTT.

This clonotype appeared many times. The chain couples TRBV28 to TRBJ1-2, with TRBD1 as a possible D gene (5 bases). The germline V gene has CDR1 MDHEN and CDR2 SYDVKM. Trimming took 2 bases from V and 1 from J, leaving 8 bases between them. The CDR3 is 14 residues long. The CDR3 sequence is CASSLPGGNYGYTF. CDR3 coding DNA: TGTGCCAGCAGTTTACCTGGGGGTAACTATGGCTACACCTTC.